This T cell receptor beta chain was identified in a study of PD-1 blockade in mismatch repair-deficient tumors. In the study overall: Patients had over ten mismatch repair-deficient cancer types and were previously treated and progressing.

This clone was detected once. All patients were mismatch repair deficient, assessed by either PCR or immunohistochemistry. Clones were read by immunoSEQ multiplex PCR, and TCRdb kept only the in-frame ones, dropping some. The data show about 84,000 clones, with roughly 80% seen just once and under 3% held by the top ten. Trimming took 3 bases from V and 3 from J; bases not matched to a gene: 4. The germline gives CDR1 LNHDA, CDR2 SQIVND (reference sequence). The CDR3 totals 14 residues. This chain links TRBV19 with TRBJ1-1; 7 bases fit TRBD1. Sequencing was performed on peripheral blood, taken 12 weeks after starting pembrolizumab. The receptor comes from an adult with mismatch repair-deficient cancer. CDR3 in amino acids: CASSITGEDTEAFF. In DNA, the CDR3 is TGTGCCAGTAGTATCACAGGGGAGGACACTGAAGCTTTCTTT.